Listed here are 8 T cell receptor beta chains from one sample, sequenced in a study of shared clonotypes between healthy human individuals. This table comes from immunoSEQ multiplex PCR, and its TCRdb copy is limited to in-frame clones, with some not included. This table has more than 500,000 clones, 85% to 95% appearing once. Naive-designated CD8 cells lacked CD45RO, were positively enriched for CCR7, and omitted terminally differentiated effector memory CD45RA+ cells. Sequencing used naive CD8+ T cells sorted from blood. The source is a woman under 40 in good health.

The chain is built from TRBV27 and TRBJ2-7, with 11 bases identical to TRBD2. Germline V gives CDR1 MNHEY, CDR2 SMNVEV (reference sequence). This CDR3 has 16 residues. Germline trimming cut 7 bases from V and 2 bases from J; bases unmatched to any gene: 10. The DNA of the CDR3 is TGTGCCAGCAAAAAACTAGCGGGAGCTCTAACCTACGAGCAGTACTTC. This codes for CASKKLAGALTYEQYF.

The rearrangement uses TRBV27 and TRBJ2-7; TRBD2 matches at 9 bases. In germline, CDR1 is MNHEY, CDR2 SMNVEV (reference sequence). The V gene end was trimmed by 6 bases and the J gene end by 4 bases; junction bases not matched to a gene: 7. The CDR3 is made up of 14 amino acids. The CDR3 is CASRWREGGYEQYF. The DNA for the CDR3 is TGTGCCAGCAGGTGGCGGGAGGGAGGGTACGAGCAGTACTTC.

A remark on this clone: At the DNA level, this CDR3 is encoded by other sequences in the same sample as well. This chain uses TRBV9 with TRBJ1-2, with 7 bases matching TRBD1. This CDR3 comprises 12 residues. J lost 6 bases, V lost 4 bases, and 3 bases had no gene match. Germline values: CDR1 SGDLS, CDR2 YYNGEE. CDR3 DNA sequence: TGTGCCAGCAGCTCGACAGGGAATGGCTACACCTTC. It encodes CASSSTGNGYTF.

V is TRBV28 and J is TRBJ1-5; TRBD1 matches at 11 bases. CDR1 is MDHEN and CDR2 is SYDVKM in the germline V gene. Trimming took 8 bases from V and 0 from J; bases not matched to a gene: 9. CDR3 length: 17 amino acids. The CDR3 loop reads CASLGTGGVYSNQPQHF. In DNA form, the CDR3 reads TGTGCCAGCCTGGGGACAGGGGGGGTTTATAGCAATCAGCCCCAGCATTTT.

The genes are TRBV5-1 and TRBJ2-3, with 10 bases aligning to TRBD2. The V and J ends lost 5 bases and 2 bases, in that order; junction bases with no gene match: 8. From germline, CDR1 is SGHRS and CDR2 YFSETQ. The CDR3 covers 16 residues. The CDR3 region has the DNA TGCGCCAGCAGTCAGACTAGCGGGCCTGACACAGATACGCAGTATTTT. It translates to CASSQTSGPDTDTQYF.

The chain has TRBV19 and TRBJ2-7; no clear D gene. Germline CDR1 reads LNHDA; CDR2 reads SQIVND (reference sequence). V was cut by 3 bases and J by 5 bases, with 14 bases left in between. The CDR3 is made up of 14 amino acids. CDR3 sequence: CASSIAGTNHEQYF. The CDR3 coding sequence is TGTGCCAGTAGTATTGCCGGAACAAACCACGAGCAGTACTTC.

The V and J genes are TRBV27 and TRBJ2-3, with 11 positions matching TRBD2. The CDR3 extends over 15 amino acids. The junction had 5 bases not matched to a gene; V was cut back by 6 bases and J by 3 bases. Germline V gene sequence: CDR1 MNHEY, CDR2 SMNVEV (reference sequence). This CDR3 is CASSPTSGRTDTQYF. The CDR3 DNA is TGTGCCAGCAGCCCTACTAGCGGGAGAACAGATACGCAGTATTTT.

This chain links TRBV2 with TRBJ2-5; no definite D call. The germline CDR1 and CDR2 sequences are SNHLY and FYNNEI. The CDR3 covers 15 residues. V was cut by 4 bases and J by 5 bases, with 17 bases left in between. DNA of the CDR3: TGTGCCAGCAGTGGCCGGGCTCTGGGGAAGGAGACCCAGTACTTC. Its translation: CASSGRALGKETQYF.